Below are 18 T cell receptor beta chains sequenced from a single sample in a study of cytomegalovirus exposure and HLA in healthy donors. The study ran its PCR with 60 Vbeta and 13 Jbeta primers. Measured with immunoSEQ multiplex PCR; TCRdb has only the in-frame clones, and not every one. The sample contains approximately 180,000 clones, approximately 72% of which appear only once. The material sequenced was PBMCs. These receptors originate from a human donor in good health.

This CDR3 is CASTRGSESPLHF. For the CDR3, the DNA is TGTGCCAGCACACGAGGATCGGAGTCACCCCTCCACTTT. The rearrangement joins TRBV6-6 to TRBJ1-6; D remains ambiguous. Germline CDR1 reads MNHNY; CDR2 reads SVGAGI (reference sequence). V lost 7 bases and J 10 bases, leaving 14 bases between the germline ends. The CDR3 contains 13 residues.

A few counts support this clone. The genes are TRBV7-3 and TRBJ2-7, with 11 nucleotides matching TRBD2. Unmatched junction bases numbered 9, after V lost 0 bases and J lost 8 bases. The CDR3 spans 16 residues. The germline gives CDR1 SGHTA, CDR2 FQGTGA. The CDR3 nucleotides are TGTGCCAGCAGCTTAACATCCCCTAGCGGGGGGTATAAGCAGTACTTC. Its protein product is CASSLTSPSGGYKQYF.

V gene TRBV5-4 combines with J gene TRBJ2-7; TRBD1 aligns across 8 bases. Germline V CDR1 and CDR2: SGHNT, YYREEE (reference sequence). After removal of 4 bases from V and 4 bases from J, the junction contained 10 bases not matched to a gene. This CDR3 spans 15 amino acids. In nucleotides, the CDR3 is TGTGCCAGCAGCCGCCGAGGACAGGGCAGGTACGAGCAGTACTTC. Amino acids: CASSRRGQGRYEQYF.

The V gene is TRBV6-1, the J gene TRBJ2-7; 11 bases align to TRBD2. Trimming cost V 4 bases and J 2 bases; bases outside gene matches: 7. CDR1 and CDR2 (germline): MNHNS, SASEGT. The CDR3 has 16 residues. CDR3 loop: CASSAPLAGATYEQYF. CDR3 bases: TGTGCCAGCAGTGCCCCACTAGCGGGGGCCACCTACGAGCAGTACTTC.

The V call is TRBV7-9, the J call TRBJ2-7; 7 nucleotides match TRBD1. The germline gives CDR1 SEHNR, CDR2 FQNEAQ (reference sequence). The CDR3 spans 14 residues. Losses at the gene ends were 3 bases for V and 2 bases for J; bases not matched to a gene: 4. CDR3 in DNA: TGTGCCAGCAGCTTTCAGGACAGGCCCTACGAGCAGTACTTC. It specifies CASSFQDRPYEQYF.

The J gene is TRBJ2-2, the V gene TRBV6-5, with D unclear. Germline assignment: CDR1 MNHEY and CDR2 SVGAGI. The CDR3 has 14 residues. V gave up 5 bases and J gave up 1 base, with 8 bases separating them. The CDR3 region has the DNA TGTGCCAGCAGTACGGGTGGGAACACCGGGGAGCTGTTTTTT. It translates to CASSTGGNTGELFF.

V is TRBV6-5 and J is TRBJ1-1, with D perhaps matching TRBD1 (5 bases). V was shortened by 5 bases and J by 2 bases, with 12 bases between the two germline ends. Germline lookup yields CDR1 MNHEY and CDR2 SVGAGI. The CDR3 contains 14 residues. CDR3 in amino acids: CASSGRQSNTEAFF. Here the CDR3 DNA reads TGTGCCAGCAGTGGAAGACAGTCCAACACTGAAGCTTTCTTT.

The genes are TRBV10-1 and TRBJ2-3, with TRBD2 matching 14 bases. The germline CDR1 and CDR2 sequences are WNHNN and SYGVQD (reference sequence). V shed 5 bases and J 3 bases; nucleotides not matched to a gene: 4. This CDR3 contains 16 residues. The CDR3, as DNA: TGCGCCAGCAGTCGTGGGACTAGCGGGGGAACAGATACGCAGTATTTT. It translates to CASSRGTSGGTDTQYF.

The J gene is TRBJ1-1, the V gene TRBV9, with D unresolved. The germline CDR1 and CDR2 sequences are SGDLS and YYNGEE. Trimming removed 0 bases at V and 3 bases at J, with 12 bases between. The CDR3 is 15 residues long. For the CDR3, the DNA is TGTGCCAGCAGCGTAGGGGCAGGCCTTCACACTGAAGCTTTCTTT. This sequence encodes CASSVGAGLHTEAFF.

The chain joins TRBV4-3 to TRBJ2-2; D perhaps matches TRBD1 (6 bases). Germline V lookup: CDR1 LGHNA, CDR2 YSLEER. V lost 3 bases to trimming and J lost 7 bases, with 24 bases between them. The CDR3 has 18 residues. CDR3: CASSHRLFWGLDDGELFF. The CDR3 nucleotides read TGCGCCAGCAGCCATCGACTTTTTTGGGGGCTAGATGACGGGGAGCTGTTTTTT.

V usage is TRBV4-2 and J usage is TRBJ2-2; TRBD2 agrees at 11 bases. The CDR3 consists of 16 residues. Germline CDR1 and CDR2: LGHNA and YNFKEQ. V was clipped by 3 bases and J by 4 bases; unmatched bases: 4. The CDR3 spells CASSQTSGEGTGELFF. The CDR3 DNA is TGTGCCAGCAGCCAGACTAGCGGGGAGGGCACCGGGGAGCTGTTTTTT.

The chain has TRBV7-2 and TRBJ1-2, with TRBD1 matching 11 bases. Germline trimming cut 2 bases from V and 7 bases from J; bases unmatched to any gene: 9. The germline V gene encodes CDR1 SGHTA and CDR2 FQGNSA. CDR3 size: 16 residues. The CDR3 here is CASSLQTGTGGTGYTF. The CDR3 DNA follows: TGTGCCAGCAGCTTACAGACCGGGACAGGGGGGACTGGCTACACCTTC.

The rearrangement links TRBV9 to TRBJ2-7; 11 positions match TRBD2. CDR3 size: 15 residues. Germline CDR1 and CDR2: SGDLS and YYNGEE. Trimming took 0 bases from V and 5 from J; bases not matched to a gene: 4. CDR3: CASSVVPTSGDEQYF. CDR3 in DNA: TGTGCCAGCAGCGTAGTTCCGACTAGCGGGGACGAGCAGTACTTC.

This rearrangement joins TRBV6-5 to TRBJ2-7; TRBD2 aligns across 10 bases. Germline V lookup: CDR1 MNHEY, CDR2 SVGAGI. The CDR3 has 15 amino acids. V trimming: 5 bases; J trimming: 2 bases; junction bases outside the gene matches: 6. The CDR3 is CASSLSGGTPYEQYF. DNA for the CDR3: TGTGCCAGCAGTCTTAGCGGGGGGACACCCTACGAGCAGTACTTC.

This sequence joins TRBV5-1 and TRBJ2-1; TRBD1 aligns across 7 bases. Losses at the gene ends were 3 bases for V and 8 bases for J; bases not matched to a gene: 11. Germline V gene data show CDR1 as SGHRS and CDR2 as YFSETQ. This CDR3 is built from 15 residues. The CDR3 DNA reads TGCGCCAGCAGCTCAACCGGGACAGTCCGTGATGAGCAGTTCTTC. It codes for CASSSTGTVRDEQFF.

The rearrangement joins TRBV12-5 to TRBJ1-5, with D possibly being TRBD1 (5 bases). CDR3 length equals 14 residues. Germline V gene data show CDR1 as LGHNT and CDR2 as FRNRAP. V was clipped by 5 bases and J by 5 bases, with 13 bases between them. The DNA for the CDR3 is TGTGCTAGTGGTCCCCAGGGCTACGATCAGCCCCAGCATTTT. Residues: CASGPQGYDQPQHF.

This clone was observed once. This rearrangement joins TRBV4-3 to TRBJ2-7, with TRBD2 as a possible D gene (5 bases). Between the trimmed V and J ends, which lost 1 base and 2 bases, there was a span of 12 bases. The CDR3 sequence is 15 residues long. Germline V gene sequence: CDR1 LGHNA, CDR2 YSLEER. CDR3 sequence (DNA): TGCGCCAGCAGCCAAGGGCGGGCCAGTACCTACGAGCAGTACTTC. It yields the protein CASSQGRASTYEQYF.

The chain uses TRBV9 and TRBJ2-2; 8 bases match TRBD2. CDR1 is SGDLS, CDR2 YYNGEE, per germline. The CDR3 loop spans 17 amino acids. Trimming took 0 bases from V and 0 from J; bases not matched to a gene: 4. This chain's CDR3 is CASSVGRGLANTGELFF. The CDR3 DNA follows: TGTGCCAGCAGCGTAGGCCGGGGACTAGCGAACACCGGGGAGCTGTTTTTT.